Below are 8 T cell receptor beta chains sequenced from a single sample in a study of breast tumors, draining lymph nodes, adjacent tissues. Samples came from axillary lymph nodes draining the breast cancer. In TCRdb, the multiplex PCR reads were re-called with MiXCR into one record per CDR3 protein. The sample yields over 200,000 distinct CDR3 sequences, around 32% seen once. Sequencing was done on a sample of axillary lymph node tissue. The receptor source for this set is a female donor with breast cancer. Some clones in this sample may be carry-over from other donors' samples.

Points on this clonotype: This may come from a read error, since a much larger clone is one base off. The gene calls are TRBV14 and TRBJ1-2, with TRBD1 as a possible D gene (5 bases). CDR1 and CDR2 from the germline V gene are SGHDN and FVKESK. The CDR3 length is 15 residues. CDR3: CASRMVGEGRQGSTF. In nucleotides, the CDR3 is TGTGCCAGCAGGATGGTAGGGGAAGGTCGTCAAGGCTCCACCTTC.

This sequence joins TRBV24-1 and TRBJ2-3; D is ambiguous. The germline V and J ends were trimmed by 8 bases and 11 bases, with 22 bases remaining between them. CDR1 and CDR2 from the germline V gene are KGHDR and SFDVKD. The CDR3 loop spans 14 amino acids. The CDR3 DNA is TGTGCCACCAACGAAGGAGACTCCTACAATGAGCAGTATTTT. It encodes CATNEGDSYNEQYF.

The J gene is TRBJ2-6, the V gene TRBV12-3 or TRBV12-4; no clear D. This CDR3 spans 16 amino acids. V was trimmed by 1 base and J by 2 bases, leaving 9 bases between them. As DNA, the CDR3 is TGTGCCAGCAGTTTAGTACAGAACACTGGGGCCAACGTCCTGACTTTC. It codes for CASSLVQNTGANVLTF.

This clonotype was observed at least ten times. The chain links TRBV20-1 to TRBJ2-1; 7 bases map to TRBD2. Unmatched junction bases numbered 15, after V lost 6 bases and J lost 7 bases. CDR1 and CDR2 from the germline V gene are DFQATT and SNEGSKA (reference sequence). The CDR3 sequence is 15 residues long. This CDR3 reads CSAPLPIAGRNEQFF. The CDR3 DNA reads TGCAGTGCGCCACTCCCGATAGCGGGCAGGAATGAGCAGTTCTTC.

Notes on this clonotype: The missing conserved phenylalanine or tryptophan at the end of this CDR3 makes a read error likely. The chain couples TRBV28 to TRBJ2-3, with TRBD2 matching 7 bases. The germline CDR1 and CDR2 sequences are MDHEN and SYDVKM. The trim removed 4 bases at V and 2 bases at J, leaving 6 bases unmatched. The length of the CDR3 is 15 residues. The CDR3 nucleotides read TGTGCCAGCAGTTCCGCGGGGGTGCTCACAGATACGCAGTATCTT. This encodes CASSSAGVLTDTQYL.

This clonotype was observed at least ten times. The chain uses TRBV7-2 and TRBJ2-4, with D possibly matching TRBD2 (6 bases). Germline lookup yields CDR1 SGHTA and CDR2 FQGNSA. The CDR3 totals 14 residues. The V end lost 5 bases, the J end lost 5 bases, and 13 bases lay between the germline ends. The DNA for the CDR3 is TGTGCCAGCAGCCGCTCCGGGAGCGAAAACATTCAGTACTTC. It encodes CASSRSGSENIQYF. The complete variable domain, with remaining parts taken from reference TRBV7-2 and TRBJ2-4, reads GAGVSQSPSNKVTEKGKDVELRCDPISGHTALYWYRQSLGQGLEFLIYFQGNSAPDKSGLPSDRFSAERTGGSVSTLTIQRTQQEDSAVYLCASSRSGSENIQYFGAGTRLSVL.

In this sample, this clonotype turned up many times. CDR3 region: CSGTAQETQYF. The CDR3 DNA reads TGCAGTGGGACAGCTCAAGAGACCCAGTACTTC. The rearrangement links TRBV20-1 to TRBJ2-5; TRBD1 is a possible D gene (6 bases). CDR1 and CDR2 (germline): DFQATT, SNEGSKA (reference sequence). The CDR3 runs 11 residues. Deletions cut 7 bases from V and 2 bases from J, with 8 bases between.

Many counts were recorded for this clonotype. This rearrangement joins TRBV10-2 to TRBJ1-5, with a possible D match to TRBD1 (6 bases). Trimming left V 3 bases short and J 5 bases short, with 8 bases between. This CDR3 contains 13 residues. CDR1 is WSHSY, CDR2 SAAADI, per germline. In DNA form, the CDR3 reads TGCGCCAGCAGTGAAGGGGGGTATCAGCCCCAGCATTTT. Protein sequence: CASSEGGYQPQHF.